This T cell receptor beta chain was captured in a study of blood T cell repertoires in COVID-19. Overall study context: Samples came from the United States, Italy and Spain, spanning acute and convalescent COVID-19.

Here immunoSEQ multiplex PCR was the method, and the copy in TCRdb shows in-frame clones only, minus some. The sample lists under 70,000 clones; around 90% were seen once. Input material: peripheral blood. The sequence came from a man older than 75 with acute or convalescent COVID-19.

The DNA for the CDR3 is TGTGCCAGCAGTCGGGACAAGGACTATGGCTACACCTTC. Encoded protein: CASSRDKDYGYTF. The chain carries TRBV12-3 or TRBV12-4 and TRBJ1-2, with D maybe TRBD1 (6 bases). The CDR3 runs to 13 residues. The V end lost 5 bases, the J end lost 3 bases, and 10 bases lay between the germline ends.